Below, 20 T cell receptor beta chains from the same sample are listed, as sequenced in a study of cytomegalovirus exposure and HLA in healthy donors. Sequencing used immunoSEQ multiplex PCR; TCRdb keeps in-frame clones, though not all of them. The repertoire includes approximately 59,000 clones, about 92% of them detected once, and about 5.2% sits in the top ten. Sequenced: PBMCs. The receptors derive from a man younger than 35 in good health and CMV-seropositive.

This clone was seen just once. This sequence joins TRBV28 and TRBJ2-7; D gene uncertain. Trimming removed 3 bases at V and 3 bases at J, with 6 bases between. Germline V gene sequence: CDR1 MDHEN, CDR2 SYDVKM. This CDR3 spans 12 amino acids. This CDR3 is CASSLYRYEQYF. The CDR3 region has the DNA TGTGCCAGCAGTTTGTATCGCTACGAGCAGTACTTC. Variable domain in full (rest from reference TRBV28 and TRBJ2-7): DVKVTQSSRYLVKRTGEKVFLECVQDMDHENMFWYRQDPGLGLRLIYFSYDVKMKEKGDIPEGYSVSREKKERFSLILESASTNQTSMYLCASSLYRYEQYFGPGTRLTVT.

V gene TRBV28 combines with J gene TRBJ1-2; TRBD1 matches 7 bases. CDR1 is MDHEN and CDR2 is SYDVKM in the germline V gene. J lost 4 bases, V lost 5 bases, and 10 bases had no gene match. The CDR3 totals 15 residues. The CDR3 DNA follows: TGTGCCAGCAGTCTCTCACGGGACAGCTTCTATGGCTACACCTTC. Its translation: CASSLSRDSFYGYTF.

The chain has TRBV30 and TRBJ1-2; D call uncertain. Trimming removed 0 bases at V and 8 bases at J, with 10 bases between. The germline V gene has CDR1 GTSNPN and CDR2 SVGIG (reference sequence). The CDR3 has 12 amino acids. CDR3 sequence (DNA): TGTGCCTGGAGTGTACTTGTGCGGGGCTACACCTTC. Translation gives CAWSVLVRGYTF. The complete variable domain, with remaining parts taken from reference TRBV30 and TRBJ1-2, reads SQTIHQWPATLVQPVGSPLSLECTVEGTSNPNLYWYRQAAGRGLQLLFYSVGIGQISSEVPQNLSASRPQDRQFILSSKKLLLSDSGFYLCAWSVLVRGYTFGSGTRLTVV.

This sequence joins TRBV29-1 and TRBJ2-3, with D perhaps TRBD1 (5 bases). Germline values: CDR1 SQVTM, CDR2 ANQGSEA. The CDR3 loop spans 14 amino acids. Deletions cut 7 bases from V and 2 bases from J, with 16 bases between. The CDR3 here is CSATKGLFTDTQYF. CDR3 DNA sequence: TGCAGCGCAACGAAGGGGTTATTCACAGATACGCAGTATTTT.

The chain uses TRBV27 and TRBJ2-1; 8 nucleotides align to TRBD2. This CDR3 region has 13 residues. Germline values: CDR1 MNHEY, CDR2 SMNVEV (reference sequence). V shed 5 bases and J 6 bases; nucleotides not matched to a gene: 3. For the CDR3, the DNA is TGTGCCAGCAGTCCCCGGGGGGGCAATGAGCAGTTCTTC. This encodes CASSPRGGNEQFF.

The rearrangement uses TRBV19 and TRBJ1-2; D might be TRBD1 (6 bases). This CDR3 comprises 14 residues. From germline, CDR1 is LNHDA and CDR2 SQIVND (reference sequence). V lost 1 base, J lost 9 bases, and 15 bases lay in between. CDR3 protein: CASSIASGAGRYTF. In DNA form, the CDR3 reads TGTGCCAGTAGTATAGCGTCAGGGGCCGGACGCTACACCTTC. The entire variable domain, with the rest obtained from reference TRBV19 and TRBJ1-2, is as follows: DGGITQSPKYLFRKEGQNVTLSCEQNLNHDAMYWYRQDPGQGLRLIYYSQIVNDFQKGDIAEGYSVSREKKESFPLTVTSAQKNPTAFYLCASSIASGAGRYTFGSGTRLTVV.

About this clone: The junction does not match germline at one end; this may be a read error. The chain uses TRBV28 and TRBJ2-7; no reliable D call. CDR3 length: 13 residues. Germline loops: CDR1 MDHEN, CDR2 SYDVKM. CDR3 protein: CASSSLNSYAQYF. The CDR3 bases are TGTGCCAGCAGTTCCCTCAACAGCTACGCGCAGTACTTC.

The J gene is TRBJ2-7, the V gene TRBV10-3; 9 bases fit TRBD1. There are 12 residues in the CDR3. The J segment lost 4 bases and the V segment lost 11 bases, leaving 6 bases of the junction unmatched. From germline, CDR1 is ENHRY and CDR2 SYGVKD. In DNA, the CDR3 is TGTGCCTCACGGGGACAGGGATACGAGCAGTACTTC. This encodes CASRGQGYEQYF.

The V call is TRBV28, the J call TRBJ1-5, with a weak D call TRBD1 (5 bases). The CDR3 totals 14 residues. The V gene's germline CDR1 is MDHEN and CDR2 SYDVKM. Trimming removed 7 bases at V and 3 bases at J, with 13 bases between. The CDR3 is CASTSQVLNQPQHF. CDR3 DNA sequence: TGTGCCAGCACCTCACAGGTCCTCAATCAGCCCCAGCATTTT.

The chain links TRBV30 to TRBJ1-2; 7 nucleotides align to TRBD1. The V gene end was trimmed by 0 bases and the J gene end by 6 bases; junction bases not matched to a gene: 7. The CDR3 extends over 14 amino acids. Per the germline V gene, CDR1 is GTSNPN and CDR2 is SVGIG (reference sequence). The CDR3 nucleotides read TGTGCCTGGAGTGTAGCCGGGACAGCGGATGGCTACACCTTC. Translating it yields CAWSVAGTADGYTF.

The chain joins TRBV5-5 to TRBJ1-1; D gene uncertain. This CDR3 is 14 amino acids long. V lost 2 bases to trimming and J lost 3 bases, with 11 bases between them. Germline V gene sequence: CDR1 SGHKS, CDR2 YYEKEE (reference sequence). CDR3 loop: CASSFAGSHTEAFF. CDR3 DNA sequence: TGTGCCAGCAGCTTCGCCGGTTCTCACACTGAAGCTTTCTTT.

The V and J genes are TRBV30 and TRBJ1-2; possibly TRBD1 for D (6 bases). There are 15 residues in the CDR3. V was pared by 7 bases and J by 4 bases, with 22 bases between. Germline V lookup: CDR1 GTSNPN, CDR2 SVGIG (reference sequence). CDR3 DNA: TGTGCCTCAGTTGCCAGAGGGGGATTGGGCTATGGCTACACCTTC. Protein product: CASVARGGLGYGYTF. Combining the CDR3 with reference TRBV30 and TRBJ1-2 gives the whole variable domain SQTIHQWPATLVQPVGSPLSLECTVEGTSNPNLYWYRQAAGRGLQLLFYSVGIGQISSEVPQNLSASRPQDRQFILSSKKLLLSDSGFYLCASVARGGLGYGYTFGSGTRLTVV.

The rearrangement uses TRBV7-5 and TRBJ2-6; the table's D gene call, TRBD2, was not cross checked with the DNA. TRBV7-5 is classified as a pseudogene. This CDR3 spans 21 amino acids. Written as DNA, the CDR3 is TGTGCCCGGGGACAGCGGGGACGGAGGACTAGCGGGATGGAAGGGGCCAACGTCCTGACTTTC. Translated: CARGQRGRRTSGMEGANVLTF.

This clone was seen just once. This chain links TRBV27 with TRBJ1-5; 10 nucleotides match TRBD1. Germline V CDR1 and CDR2: MNHEY, SMNVEV (reference sequence). Germline trimming cut 4 bases from V and 7 bases from J; bases unmatched to any gene: 10. The CDR3 consists of 16 residues. The CDR3 coding sequence is TGTGCCAGCAGTTCCCAGACAGGGGGCGGCTCACAGCCCCAGCATTTT. Translating gives CASSSQTGGGSQPQHF.

The rearrangement joins TRBV27 to TRBJ2-3, with unresolved D. Germline assignment: CDR1 MNHEY and CDR2 SMNVEV (reference sequence). The CDR3 extends over 11 amino acids. Trimming took 9 bases from V and 0 from J, leaving 4 bases between them. Here the CDR3 reads CASHSTDTQYF. The CDR3 DNA is TGTGCCAGTCATAGCACAGATACGCAGTATTTT.

This chain links TRBV28 with TRBJ2-7; possible D gene TRBD1, 6 bases. The germline CDR1 and CDR2 sequences are MDHEN and SYDVKM. V lost 7 bases, J lost 2 bases, and 18 bases lay in between. The CDR3 has 15 residues. CDR3 in amino acids: CASIPDRTAPYEQYF. The CDR3 DNA reads as TGTGCCAGCATCCCCGACCGGACAGCGCCCTACGAGCAGTACTTC. The complete variable domain, with remaining parts taken from reference TRBV28 and TRBJ2-7, reads DVKVTQSSRYLVKRTGEKVFLECVQDMDHENMFWYRQDPGLGLRLIYFSYDVKMKEKGDIPEGYSVSREKKERFSLILESASTNQTSMYLCASIPDRTAPYEQYFGPGTRLTVT.

A note on this clone: This sample includes further DNA sequences coding for the same CDR3. The chain links TRBV27 to TRBJ2-5, with 10 bases lining up with TRBD2. The germline V gene encodes CDR1 MNHEY and CDR2 SMNVEV (reference sequence). Trimming removed 6 bases from V and 5 bases from J; junction bases left unmatched: 6. CDR3 length equals 14 residues. The CDR3 region is CASSLAGGGETQYF. CDR3 in DNA: TGTGCCAGCAGCTTAGCGGGAGGCGGGGAGACCCAGTACTTC.

V and J are TRBV29-1 and TRBJ1-1; no reliable D call. Germline loops: CDR1 SQVTM, CDR2 ANQGSEA. This CDR3 spans 12 amino acids. Trimming took off 5 bases at V and 11 bases at J, with 18 bases between the two ends. CDR3 region: CSVTFRGGSAFF. The DNA for the CDR3 is TGCAGCGTTACCTTCCGGGGAGGGTCGGCTTTCTTT.

The count of this clone is one. The V gene is TRBV2, the J gene TRBJ1-1; 8 bases align to TRBD1. The V and J ends lost 7 bases and 5 bases, in that order; junction bases with no gene match: 6. Germline V gene lookup returns CDR1 SNHLY and CDR2 FYNNEI. This CDR3 has 13 residues. The CDR3 loop is CASNTGGGTEAFF. The DNA of the CDR3 is TGTGCCAGCAACACAGGGGGGGGGACTGAAGCTTTCTTT.

This clone was seen only once. The chain has TRBV7-9 and TRBJ1-2, with D maybe TRBD1 (6 bases). Trimming left V 1 base short and J 4 bases short, with 13 bases between. The CDR3 has 15 amino acids. Per germline, CDR1 SEHNR and CDR2 FQNEAQ (reference sequence). The CDR3 loop reads CASSLGTTGSYGYTF. The CDR3 DNA sequence: TGTGCCAGCAGCTTAGGAACGACAGGTTCCTATGGCTACACCTTC. The whole variable domain, filled in from reference TRBV7-9 and TRBJ1-2, reads DTGVSQNPRHKITKRGQNVTFRCDPISEHNRLYWYRQTLGQGPEFLTYFQNEAQLEKSRLLSDRFSAERPKGSFSTLEIQRTEQGDSAMYLCASSLGTTGSYGYTFGSGTRLTVV.